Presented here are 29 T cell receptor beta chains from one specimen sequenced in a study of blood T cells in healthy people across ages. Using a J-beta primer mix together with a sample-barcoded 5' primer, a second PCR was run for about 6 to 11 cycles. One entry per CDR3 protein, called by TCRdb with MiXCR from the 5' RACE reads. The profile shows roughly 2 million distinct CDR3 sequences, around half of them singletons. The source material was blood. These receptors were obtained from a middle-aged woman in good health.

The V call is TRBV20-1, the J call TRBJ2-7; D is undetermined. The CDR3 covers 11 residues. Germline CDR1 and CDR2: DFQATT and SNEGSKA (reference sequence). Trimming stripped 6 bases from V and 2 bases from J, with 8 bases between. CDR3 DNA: TGCAGTGCAAAAGGTACCTACGAGCAGTACTTC. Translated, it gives CSAKGTYEQYF.

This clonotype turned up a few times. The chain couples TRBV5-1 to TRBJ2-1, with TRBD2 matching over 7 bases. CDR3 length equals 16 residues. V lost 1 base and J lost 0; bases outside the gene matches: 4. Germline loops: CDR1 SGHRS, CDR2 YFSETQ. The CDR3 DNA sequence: TGCGCCAGCAGCTTGAAACGGGGGGTCTCCTACAATGAGCAGTTCTTC. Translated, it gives CASSLKRGVSYNEQFF.

CDR3 sequence reads: CSASGRRERYNEQFF. In nucleotides, the CDR3 is TGCAGTGCTAGCGGGAGGCGGGAAAGGTACAATGAGCAGTTCTTC. V gene TRBV20-1 combines with J gene TRBJ2-1, with 7 bases that match TRBD2. Unmatched junction bases numbered 9, after V lost 3 bases and J lost 4 bases. The CDR3 consists of 15 residues. The germline V gene has CDR1 DFQATT and CDR2 SNEGSKA (reference sequence).

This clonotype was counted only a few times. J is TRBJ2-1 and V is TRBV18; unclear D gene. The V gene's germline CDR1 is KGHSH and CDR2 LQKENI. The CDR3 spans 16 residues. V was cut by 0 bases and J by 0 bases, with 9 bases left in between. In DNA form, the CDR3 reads TGTGCCAGCTCACCACCGGGCACAGTCTCCTACAATGAGCAGTTCTTC. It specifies CASSPPGTVSYNEQFF.

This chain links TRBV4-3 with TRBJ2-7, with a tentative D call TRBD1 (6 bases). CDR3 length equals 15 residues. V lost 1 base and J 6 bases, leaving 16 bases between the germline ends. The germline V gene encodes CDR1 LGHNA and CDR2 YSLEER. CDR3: CASSQGIQGSSEQYF. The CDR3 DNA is TGCGCCAGCAGCCAAGGAATACAGGGATCTAGCGAGCAGTACTTC.

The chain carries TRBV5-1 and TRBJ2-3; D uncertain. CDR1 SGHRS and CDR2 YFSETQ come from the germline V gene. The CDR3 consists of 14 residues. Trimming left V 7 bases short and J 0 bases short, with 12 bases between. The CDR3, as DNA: TGCGCCAGCGCAACTTCCCCTAGCACAGATACGCAGTATTTT. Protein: CASATSPSTDTQYF.

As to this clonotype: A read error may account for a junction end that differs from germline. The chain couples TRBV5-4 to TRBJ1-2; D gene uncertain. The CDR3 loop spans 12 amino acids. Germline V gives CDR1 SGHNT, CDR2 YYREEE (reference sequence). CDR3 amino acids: CTSSLDVYGYTF. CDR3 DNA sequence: TGTACCAGCAGCCTAGATGTCTATGGCTACACCTTC.

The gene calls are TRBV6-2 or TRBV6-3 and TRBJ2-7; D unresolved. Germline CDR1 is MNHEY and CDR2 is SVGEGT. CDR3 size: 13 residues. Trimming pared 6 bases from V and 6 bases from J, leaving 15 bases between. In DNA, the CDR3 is TGTGCCAGCAGCCCGCCCCGTGTGAGCGAGCAGTACTTC. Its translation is CASSPPRVSEQYF.

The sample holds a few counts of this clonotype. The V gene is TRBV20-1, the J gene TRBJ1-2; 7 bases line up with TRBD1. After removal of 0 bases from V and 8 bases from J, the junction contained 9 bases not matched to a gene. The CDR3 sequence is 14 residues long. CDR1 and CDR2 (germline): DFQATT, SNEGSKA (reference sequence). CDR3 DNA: TGCAGTGCTAGAGATCAGGAGGGGGCGCAGGGCTACACCTTC. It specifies CSARDQEGAQGYTF.

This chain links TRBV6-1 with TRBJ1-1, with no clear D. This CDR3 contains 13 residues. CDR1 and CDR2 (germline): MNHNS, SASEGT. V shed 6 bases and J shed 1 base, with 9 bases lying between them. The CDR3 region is CASSDPPNTEAFF. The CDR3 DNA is TGTGCCAGCAGCGACCCACCGAACACTGAAGCTTTCTTT.

The CDR3: CASSQSPMGETQYF. DNA of the CDR3: TGTGCCAGCAGCCAAAGCCCCATGGGAGAGACCCAGTACTTC. This chain joins TRBV4-2 and TRBJ2-5; D is uncertain. Trimming cost V 2 bases and J 4 bases, with 11 bases left between them. CDR3 length: 14 residues. Germline V gene data show CDR1 as LGHNA and CDR2 as YNFKEQ.

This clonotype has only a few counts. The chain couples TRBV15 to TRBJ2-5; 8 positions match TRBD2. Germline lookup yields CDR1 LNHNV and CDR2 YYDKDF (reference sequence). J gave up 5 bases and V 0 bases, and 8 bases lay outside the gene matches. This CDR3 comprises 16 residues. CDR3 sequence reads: CATSRDGWASGETQYF. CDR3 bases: TGTGCCACCAGCAGAGATGGATGGGCTAGCGGGGAGACCCAGTACTTC. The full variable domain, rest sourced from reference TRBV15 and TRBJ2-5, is DAMVIQNPRYQVTQFGKPVTLSCSQTLNHNVMYWYQQKSSQAPKLLFHYYDKDFNNEADTPDNFQSRRPNTSFCFLDIRSPGLGDTAMYLCATSRDGWASGETQYFGPGTRLLVL.

The CDR3 reads CASSQARIASGGQETQYF. The CDR3 DNA sequence: TGTGCCAGCAGCCAGGCCCGAATTGCTAGCGGGGGACAAGAGACCCAGTACTTC. The rearrangement links TRBV3-1 to TRBJ2-7, with TRBD2 identical over 10 bases. The last part of the DNA fits TRBJ2-5 better; the J call may be wrong. The CDR3 runs to 18 residues. CDR1 is LGHDT, CDR2 YNNKEL, per germline (reference sequence).

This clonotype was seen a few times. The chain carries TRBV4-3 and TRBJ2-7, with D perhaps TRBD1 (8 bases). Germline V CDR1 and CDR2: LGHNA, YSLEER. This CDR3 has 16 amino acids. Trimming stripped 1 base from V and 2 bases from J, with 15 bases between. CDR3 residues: CASSQVTGAGAYEQYF. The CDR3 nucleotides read TGCGCCAGCAGCCAAGTGACAGGGGCGGGAGCCTACGAGCAGTACTTC.

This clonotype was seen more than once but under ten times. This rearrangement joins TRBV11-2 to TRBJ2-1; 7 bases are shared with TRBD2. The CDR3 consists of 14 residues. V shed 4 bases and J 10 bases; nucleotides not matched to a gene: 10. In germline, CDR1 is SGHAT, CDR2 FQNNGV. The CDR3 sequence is CASSYRLALAEQFF. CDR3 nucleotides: TGTGCCAGCAGCTACAGACTAGCTCTTGCGGAGCAGTTCTTC.

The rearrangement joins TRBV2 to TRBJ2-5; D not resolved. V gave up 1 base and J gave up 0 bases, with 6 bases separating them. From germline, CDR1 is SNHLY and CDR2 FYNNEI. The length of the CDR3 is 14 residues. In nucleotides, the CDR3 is TGTGCCAGCAGTGAAGACTACGACCAAGAGACCCAGTACTTC. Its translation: CASSEDYDQETQYF.

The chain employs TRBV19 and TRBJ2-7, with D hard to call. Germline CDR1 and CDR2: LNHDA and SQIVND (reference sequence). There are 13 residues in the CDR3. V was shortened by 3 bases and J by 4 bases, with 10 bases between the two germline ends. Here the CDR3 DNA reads TGTGCCAGTAGTATTAATCCGGGTTACGAGCAGTACTTC. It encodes CASSINPGYEQYF.

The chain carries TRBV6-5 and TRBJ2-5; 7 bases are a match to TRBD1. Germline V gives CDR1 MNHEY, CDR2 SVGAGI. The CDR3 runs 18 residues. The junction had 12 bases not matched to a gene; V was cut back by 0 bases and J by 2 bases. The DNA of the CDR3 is TGTGCCAGCAGTTACTCGATACTGCTGGCAGGGGGTCAAGAGACCCAGTACTTC. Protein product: CASSYSILLAGGQETQYF.

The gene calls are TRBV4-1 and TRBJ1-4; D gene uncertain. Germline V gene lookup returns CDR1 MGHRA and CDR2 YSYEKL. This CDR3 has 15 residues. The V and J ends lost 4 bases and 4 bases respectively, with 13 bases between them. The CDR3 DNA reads TGCGCCAGCAGCCTCCCGGGGTTGGATAATGAAAAACTGTTTTTT. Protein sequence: CASSLPGLDNEKLFF.

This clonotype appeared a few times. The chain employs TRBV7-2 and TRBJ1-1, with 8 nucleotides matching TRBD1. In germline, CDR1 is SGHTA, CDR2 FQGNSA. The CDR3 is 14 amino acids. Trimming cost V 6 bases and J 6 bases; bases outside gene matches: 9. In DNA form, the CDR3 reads TGTGCCAGCAGACCTATGACAGGGGTACCTGAAGCTTTCTTT. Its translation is CASRPMTGVPEAFF.

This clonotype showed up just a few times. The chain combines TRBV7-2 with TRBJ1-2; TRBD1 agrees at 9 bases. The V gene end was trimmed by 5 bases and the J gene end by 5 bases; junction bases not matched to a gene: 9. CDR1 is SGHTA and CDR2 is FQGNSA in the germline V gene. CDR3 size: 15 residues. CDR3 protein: CASSPGQGWTYGYTF. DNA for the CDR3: TGTGCCAGCAGCCCGGGACAGGGTTGGACGTATGGCTACACCTTC.

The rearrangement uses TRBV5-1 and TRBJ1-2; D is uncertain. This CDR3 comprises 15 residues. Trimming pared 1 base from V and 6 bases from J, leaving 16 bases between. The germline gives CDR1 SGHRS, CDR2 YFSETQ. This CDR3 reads CASSLTLDTFNGYTF. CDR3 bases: TGCGCCAGCAGCTTGACCCTCGACACTTTTAATGGCTACACCTTC.

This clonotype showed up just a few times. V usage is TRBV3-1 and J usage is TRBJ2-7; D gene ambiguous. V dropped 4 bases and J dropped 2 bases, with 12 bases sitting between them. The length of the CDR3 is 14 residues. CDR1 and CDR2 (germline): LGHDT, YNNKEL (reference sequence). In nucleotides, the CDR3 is TGTGCCAGCAGCCCCGGTAGGTACCCCTACGAGCAGTACTTC. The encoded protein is CASSPGRYPYEQYF.

CDR3 loop: CASSHVGTDGYTF. The CDR3 region has the DNA TGTGCCAGCAGCCATGTCGGGACAGATGGCTACACCTTC. The chain combines TRBV4-2 with TRBJ1-2; 7 bases align to TRBD1. This CDR3 has 13 amino acids. CDR1 LGHNA and CDR2 YNFKEQ come from the germline V gene. V was clipped by 3 bases and J by 6 bases; unmatched bases: 4.

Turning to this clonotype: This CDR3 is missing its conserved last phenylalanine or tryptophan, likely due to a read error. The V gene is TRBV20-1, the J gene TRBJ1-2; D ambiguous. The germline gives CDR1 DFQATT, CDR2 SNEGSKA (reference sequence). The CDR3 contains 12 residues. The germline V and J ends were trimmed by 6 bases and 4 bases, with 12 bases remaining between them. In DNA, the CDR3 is TGCAGTGCCCCCGAGGGAGCCTATGGCTACACCGTC. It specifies CSAPEGAYGYTV.

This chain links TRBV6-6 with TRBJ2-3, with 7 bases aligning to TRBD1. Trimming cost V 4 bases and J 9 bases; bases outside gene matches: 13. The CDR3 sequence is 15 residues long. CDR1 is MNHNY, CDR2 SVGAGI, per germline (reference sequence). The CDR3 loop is CASSSRARGSDTQYF. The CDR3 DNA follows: TGTGCCAGCAGTTCGCGCGCCAGGGGGTCTGACACGCAGTATTTT.

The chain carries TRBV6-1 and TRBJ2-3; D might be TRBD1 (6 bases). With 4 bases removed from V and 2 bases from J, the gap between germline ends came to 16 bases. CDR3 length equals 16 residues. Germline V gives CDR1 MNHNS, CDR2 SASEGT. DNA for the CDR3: TGTGCCAGCAGTGCGGGACACAGCTTCTTCACAGATACGCAGTATTTT. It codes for CASSAGHSFFTDTQYF.

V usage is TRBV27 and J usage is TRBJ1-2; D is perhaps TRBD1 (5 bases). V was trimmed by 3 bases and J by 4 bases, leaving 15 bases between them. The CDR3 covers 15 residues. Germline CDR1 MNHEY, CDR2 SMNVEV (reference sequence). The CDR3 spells CASSFAPTASYGYTF. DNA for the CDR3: TGTGCCAGCAGTTTCGCGCCGACAGCCAGCTATGGCTACACCTTC.

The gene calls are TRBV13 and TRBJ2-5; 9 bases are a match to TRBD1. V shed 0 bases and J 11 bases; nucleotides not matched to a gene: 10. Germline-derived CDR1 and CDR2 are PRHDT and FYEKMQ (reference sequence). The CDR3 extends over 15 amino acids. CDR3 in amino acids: CASSLGGDRVREQYF. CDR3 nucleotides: TGTGCCAGCAGCTTAGGCGGGGACAGGGTAAGAGAGCAGTACTTC.